Listed here are 20 T cell receptor beta chains from one sample, sequenced in a study of shared clonotypes between healthy human individuals. Using immunoSEQ multiplex PCR, the repertoire was profiled, and TCRdb retains in-frame clones only, with some absent. The sample records about 1 million clones, around four fifths being singletons. The material sequenced was memory CD4+ T cells sorted from blood. Subset noted: CD45RA-negative fraction. The receptors here all came from a man aged 18 to 29 in good health.

Remarks on this clone: Other nucleotide sequences from this sample produce the same CDR3. V gene TRBV10-3 combines with J gene TRBJ2-5; D ambiguous. Germline V CDR1 and CDR2: ENHRY, SYGVKD. This CDR3 comprises 12 residues. Trimming cost V 3 bases and J 5 bases, with 7 bases left between them. This CDR3 is CAISDLSETQYF. CDR3 DNA: TGTGCCATCAGTGACCTATCCGAGACCCAGTACTTC.

This clone was counted only a few times. The chain is built from TRBV5-1 and TRBJ2-1; D call uncertain. Germline CDR1 and CDR2: SGHRS and YFSETQ. The ends were cut back, 1 base at V and 5 bases at J, with 13 bases in the middle. The CDR3 totals 15 residues. The CDR3 DNA sequence: TGCGCCAGCAGCTTGAACGCTCTTCTTAACAATGAGCAGTTCTTC. Its translation: CASSLNALLNNEQFF.

The chain has TRBV2 and TRBJ1-3, with D possibly TRBD1 on 6 matching bases. The CDR3 is 12 residues long. Trimming shortened V by 7 bases and J by 4 bases, and 8 bases separated the two germline ends. Looked up from germline, CDR1 is SNHLY and CDR2 is FYNNEI. CDR3 region: CASNRVGNTIYF. CDR3 sequence (DNA): TGTGCCAGCAACAGGGTGGGAAACACCATATATTTT.

Concerning this clone: It may be a read error: a sequence one base away is much more abundant. Additional DNA sequences in this sample encode the identical CDR3. This chain connects TRBV10-3 to TRBJ2-5; D gene ambiguous. CDR1 is ENHRY, CDR2 SYGVKD, per germline. CDR3 length: 13 amino acids. V was clipped by 3 bases and J by 1 base, with 6 bases between them. For the CDR3, the DNA is TGTGCCATCAGTGACGGACGCCAAGAGACCCAGTACTTC. Translation: CAISDGRQETQYF.

This clone was counted between two and nine times. The chain has TRBV5-1 and TRBJ1-2; tentatively, D is TRBD1 (5 bases). Trimming shortened V by 5 bases and J by 5 bases, and 10 bases separated the two germline ends. Germline CDR1 SGHRS, CDR2 YFSETQ. This CDR3 contains 12 residues. CDR3 in amino acids: CASRREGYGYTF. In DNA form, the CDR3 reads TGCGCCAGCAGGCGAGAGGGGTATGGCTACACCTTC.

This chain joins TRBV14 and TRBJ2-3; 8 bases map to TRBD2. This CDR3 contains 17 residues. V trimming: 0 bases; J trimming: 5 bases; junction bases outside the gene matches: 10. The germline V gene encodes CDR1 SGHDN and CDR2 FVKESK. The DNA for the CDR3 is TGTGCCAGCAGCCAAGATCTGGGGGGGCTAGCGGGAGATACGCAGTATTTT. It codes for CASSQDLGGLAGDTQYF. The complete variable domain, with remaining parts taken from reference TRBV14 and TRBJ2-3, reads EAGVTQFPSHSVIEKGQTVTLRCDPISGHDNLYWYRRVMGKEIKFLLHFVKESKQDESGMPNNRFLAERTGGTYSTLKVQPAELEDSGVYFCASSQDLGGLAGDTQYFGPGTRLTVL.

J is TRBJ2-5 and V is TRBV29-1; D unclear. This CDR3 has 9 residues. V was cut by 3 bases and J by 5 bases, with 1 base left in between. Germline V gene sequence: CDR1 SQVTM, CDR2 ANQGSEA. The CDR3 protein is CSVDETQYF. CDR3 DNA: TGCAGCGTTGACGAGACCCAGTACTTC.

The chain recombines TRBV7-2 with TRBJ2-7; perhaps TRBD2 as D (6 bases). CDR1 and CDR2 from the germline V gene are SGHTA and FQGNSA. V was cut by 5 bases and J by 2 bases, with 13 bases left in between. The CDR3 runs to 14 residues. CDR3 sequence: CASSREPGPYEQYF. The CDR3 bases are TGTGCCAGCAGCCGGGAGCCAGGCCCCTACGAGCAGTACTTC.

About this clone itself: A much larger clone differs by one base, so this may be a read error. The chain recombines TRBV5-1 with TRBJ2-5; 7 nucleotides align to TRBD2. CDR1 SGHRS and CDR2 YFSETQ come from the germline V gene. The CDR3 sequence is 15 residues long. The V and J ends lost 1 base and 5 bases, in that order; junction bases with no gene match: 8. This CDR3 reads CASSLTRGVYETQYF. CDR3 DNA sequence: TGCGCCAGCAGCTTGACACGGGGGGTTTACGAGACCCAGTACTTC.

The table lists this clone with a few counts. The chain is built from TRBV28 and TRBJ1-1; 7 positions match TRBD1. Germline V lookup: CDR1 MDHEN, CDR2 SYDVKM. This CDR3 spans 16 amino acids. J gave up 4 bases and V 2 bases, and 10 bases lay outside the gene matches. The CDR3, as DNA: TGTGCCAGCAGTTTACTGGGACAGACTAGGGGCACTGAAGCTTTCTTT. This gives the protein CASSLLGQTRGTEAFF.

This clone was seen more than once but under ten times. The same CDR3 is also encoded by other DNA sequences in this sample. The genes are TRBV2 and TRBJ1-6, with TRBD1 as a possible D gene (5 bases). Looked up from germline, CDR1 is SNHLY and CDR2 is FYNNEI. The V end was cut by 4 bases, the J end by 3 bases, with 7 bases between. The CDR3 sequence is 14 residues long. CDR3 coding DNA: TGTGCCAGCAGTGGCGACAGCTATAATTCACCCCTCCACTTT. This codes for CASSGDSYNSPLHF. Together with reference TRBV2 and TRBJ1-6, the CDR3 gives the full variable domain: EPEVTQTPSHQVTQMGQEVILRCVPISNHLYFYWYRQILGQKVEFLVSFYNNEISEKSEIFDDQFSVERPDGSNFTLKIRSTKLEDSAMYFCASSGDSYNSPLHFGNGTRLTVT.

In DNA form, the CDR3 reads TGCAGTGCTAGTGAAGGGGGGGAGCAGTACTTC. Translation: CSASEGGEQYF. The genes are TRBV20-1 and TRBJ2-7, with D perhaps matching TRBD1 or TRBD2 (6 bases each). Trimming took 3 bases from V and 7 from J, leaving 10 bases between them. Germline CDR1 reads DFQATT; CDR2 reads SNEGSKA (reference sequence). There are 11 residues in the CDR3.

The table lists this clone with a few counts. J is TRBJ2-4 and V is TRBV5-5; D might be TRBD1 (5 bases). The CDR3 loop spans 14 amino acids. V was cut by 0 bases and J by 9 bases, with 13 bases left in between. CDR1 and CDR2 from the germline V gene are SGHKS and YYEKEE (reference sequence). As DNA, the CDR3 is TGTGCCAGCAGCTTGGAAGTTCTAAGGGGCATTCAGTACTTC. Protein product: CASSLEVLRGIQYF.

J is TRBJ2-2 and V is TRBV10-1; 8 positions agree with TRBD1. Trimming cost V 4 bases and J 1 base; bases outside gene matches: 11. CDR1 and CDR2 from the germline V gene are WNHNN and SYGVQD (reference sequence). The CDR3 consists of 18 residues. CDR3 in amino acids: CASSGNLGQGVNTGELFF. CDR3 nucleotides: TGCGCCAGCAGTGGGAATTTAGGACAGGGCGTGAACACCGGGGAGCTGTTTTTT.

This clone came up a few times. V and J are TRBV29-1 and TRBJ2-7, with TRBD1 matching 10 bases. Germline-derived CDR1 and CDR2 are SQVTM and ANQGSEA. Trimming cost V 4 bases and J 2 bases; bases outside gene matches: 5. This CDR3 is 14 amino acids long. The CDR3 region has the DNA TGCAGCGTTGCATTGGGACAGGGGCCCTACGAGCAGTACTTC. As protein: CSVALGQGPYEQYF.

Of note for this clone: The identical CDR3 is also encoded by other nucleotide sequences in the sample. Here the CDR3 reads CASSLTQETQYF. CDR3 bases: TGCGCCAGCAGCTTGACTCAAGAGACCCAGTACTTC. The chain uses TRBV5-1 and TRBJ2-5; D is unresolved. With 1 base removed from V and 2 bases from J, the gap between germline ends came to 3 bases. There are 12 residues in the CDR3. Germline V gene sequence: CDR1 SGHRS, CDR2 YFSETQ. Full variable domain (remainder filled in from reference TRBV5-1 and TRBJ2-5): KAGVTQTPRYLIKTRGQQVTLSCSPISGHRSVSWYQQTPGQGLQFLFEYFSETQRNKGNFPGRFSGRQFSNSRSEMNVSTLELGDSALYLCASSLTQETQYFGPGTRLLVL.

Comment on this clone: Being one base from a much bigger clone, this may be a read error. Different DNA sequences within this sample yield the same CDR3. The rearrangement joins TRBV7-9 to TRBJ2-5; D gene ambiguous. The J call is in doubt because the DNA end fits TRBJ2-7 better. The germline V gene has CDR1 SEHNR and CDR2 FQNEAQ (reference sequence). The CDR3 totals 11 residues. In DNA form, the CDR3 reads TGTGCCAGCAGCTTAGCAGGCGAGCAGTACTTC. It yields the protein CASSLAGEQYF.

This chain joins TRBV30 and TRBJ1-3; no firm D call. In germline, CDR1 is GTSNPN, CDR2 SVGIG (reference sequence). The CDR3 spans 14 residues. The ends were cut back, 4 bases at V and 0 bases at J, with 10 bases in the middle. The chain's CDR3 is CAWIRKSSGNTIYF. As DNA, the CDR3 is TGTGCCTGGATCCGTAAGAGCTCTGGAAACACCATATATTTT.

This clone was counted a single time. This chain links TRBV30 with TRBJ2-1; 8 bases match TRBD2. J was trimmed by 9 bases and V by 5 bases; bases with no gene match: 15. The CDR3 is 15 amino acids. Germline V gene sequence: CDR1 GTSNPN, CDR2 SVGIG (reference sequence). The CDR3 here is CAWERIAGMASEQFF. The CDR3, as DNA: TGTGCCTGGGAGAGAATAGCGGGAATGGCAAGTGAGCAGTTCTTC.

The J gene is TRBJ2-7, the V gene TRBV11-2, with TRBD1 identical over 10 bases. V was pared by 4 bases and J by 2 bases, with 5 bases of the junction left unmatched. The CDR3 runs 15 residues. CDR1 and CDR2 from the germline V gene are SGHAT and FQNNGV. CDR3 in amino acids: CASSYQTGGPYEQYF. For the CDR3, the DNA is TGTGCCAGCAGCTACCAGACAGGGGGCCCCTACGAGCAGTACTTC.